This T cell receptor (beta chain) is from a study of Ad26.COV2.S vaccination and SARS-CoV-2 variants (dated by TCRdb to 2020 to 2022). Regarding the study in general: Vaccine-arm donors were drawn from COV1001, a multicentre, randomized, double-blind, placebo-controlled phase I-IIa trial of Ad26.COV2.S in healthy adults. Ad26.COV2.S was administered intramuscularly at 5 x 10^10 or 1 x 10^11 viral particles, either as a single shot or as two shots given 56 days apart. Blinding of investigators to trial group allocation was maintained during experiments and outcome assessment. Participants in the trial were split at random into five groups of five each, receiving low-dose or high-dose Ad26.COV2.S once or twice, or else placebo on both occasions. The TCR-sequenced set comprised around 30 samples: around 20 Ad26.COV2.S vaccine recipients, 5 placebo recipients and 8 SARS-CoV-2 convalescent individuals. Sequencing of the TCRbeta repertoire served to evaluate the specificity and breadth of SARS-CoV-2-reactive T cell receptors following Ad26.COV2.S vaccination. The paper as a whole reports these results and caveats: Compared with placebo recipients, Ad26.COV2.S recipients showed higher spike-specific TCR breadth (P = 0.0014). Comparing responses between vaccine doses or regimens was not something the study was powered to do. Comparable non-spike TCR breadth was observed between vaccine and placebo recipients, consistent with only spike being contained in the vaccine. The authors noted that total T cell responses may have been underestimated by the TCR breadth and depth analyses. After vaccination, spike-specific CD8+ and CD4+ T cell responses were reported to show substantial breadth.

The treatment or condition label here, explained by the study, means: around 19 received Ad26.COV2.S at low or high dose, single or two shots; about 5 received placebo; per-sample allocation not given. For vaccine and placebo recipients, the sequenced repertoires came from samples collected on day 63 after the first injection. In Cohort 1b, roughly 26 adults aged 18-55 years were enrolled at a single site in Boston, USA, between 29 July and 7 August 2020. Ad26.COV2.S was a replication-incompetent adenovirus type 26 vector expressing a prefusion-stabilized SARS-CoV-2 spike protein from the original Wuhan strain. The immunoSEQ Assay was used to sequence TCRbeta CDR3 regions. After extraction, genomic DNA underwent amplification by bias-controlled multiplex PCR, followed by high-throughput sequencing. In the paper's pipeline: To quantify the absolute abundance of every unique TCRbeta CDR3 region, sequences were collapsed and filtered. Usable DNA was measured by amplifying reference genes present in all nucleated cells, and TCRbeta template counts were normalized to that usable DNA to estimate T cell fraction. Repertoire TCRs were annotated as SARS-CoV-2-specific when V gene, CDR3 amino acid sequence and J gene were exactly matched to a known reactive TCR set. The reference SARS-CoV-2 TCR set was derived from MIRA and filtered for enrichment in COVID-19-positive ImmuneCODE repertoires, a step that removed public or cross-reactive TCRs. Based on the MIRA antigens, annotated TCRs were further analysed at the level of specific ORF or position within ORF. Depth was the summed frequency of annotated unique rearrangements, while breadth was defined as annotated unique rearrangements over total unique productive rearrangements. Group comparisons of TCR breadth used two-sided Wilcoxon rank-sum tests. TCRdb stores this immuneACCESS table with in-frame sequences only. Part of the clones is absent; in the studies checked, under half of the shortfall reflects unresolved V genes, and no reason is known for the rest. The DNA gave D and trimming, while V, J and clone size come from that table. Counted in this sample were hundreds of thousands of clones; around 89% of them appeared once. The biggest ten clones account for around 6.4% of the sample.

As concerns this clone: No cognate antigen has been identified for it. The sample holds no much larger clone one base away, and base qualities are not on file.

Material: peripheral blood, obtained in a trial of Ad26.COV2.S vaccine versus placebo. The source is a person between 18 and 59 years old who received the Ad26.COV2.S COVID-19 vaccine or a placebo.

The DNA sequence reads TGTGCCAGCAGTTCTCGGCAGGGCGCCTACGAGCAGTACTTC. Protein translation: CASSSRQGAYEQYF. This sequence uses TRBV27 and TRBJ2-7, with TRBD1 tentatively as D gene (5 bases match). From a lookup of the germline V gene (reference sequence), CDR1 and CDR2 are MNHEY and SMNVEV. The CDR3 measures 14 amino acids from cysteine to phenylalanine. Here the CDR3 DNA is all that survives: 42 bases in frame from base 1. V is cut by 4 bases and J by 2 bases, and the space between the germline ends is 12 bases.